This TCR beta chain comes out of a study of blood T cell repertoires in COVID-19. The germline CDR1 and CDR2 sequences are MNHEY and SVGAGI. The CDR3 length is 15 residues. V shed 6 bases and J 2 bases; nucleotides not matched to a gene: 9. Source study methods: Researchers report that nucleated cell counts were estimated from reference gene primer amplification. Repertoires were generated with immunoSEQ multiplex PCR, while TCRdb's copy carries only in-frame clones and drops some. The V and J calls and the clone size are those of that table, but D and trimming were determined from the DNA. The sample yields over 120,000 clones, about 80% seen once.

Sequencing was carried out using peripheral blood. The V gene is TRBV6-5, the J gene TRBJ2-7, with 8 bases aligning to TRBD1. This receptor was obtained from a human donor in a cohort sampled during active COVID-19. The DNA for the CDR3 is TGTGCCAGCAGCGCGACAGGGGTCGGTACCTACGAGCAGTACTTC. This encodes CASSATGVGTYEQYF.